This passage covers 8 T cell receptor beta chains from one sample sequenced in a study of T cell repertoires in cytomegalovirus infection. Antigens for these TCRs are unknown. TCRdb fed the reads into MiXCR, producing one record per CDR3 protein. The sample yields about 100,000 distinct CDR3 sequences, less than 30% seen once. This material consisted of CD8+ T cells from cultured PBMCs, taken from culture after CMV antigen stimulation. The receptors come from a human donor in good health (CMV status not recorded). Some clones in this sample may be carry-over from other donors' samples.

The chain couples TRBV7-6 to TRBJ1-2; 7 bases are a match to TRBD1. This CDR3 has 18 amino acids. V lost 5 bases and J lost 5; bases outside the gene matches: 20. The V gene's germline CDR1 is SGHVS and CDR2 FNYEAQ. CDR3 sequence: CASSPTWVNRDRSYGYTF. CDR3 sequence (DNA): TGTGCCAGCAGCCCAACTTGGGTAAACCGGGACAGATCATATGGCTACACCTTC.

In this sample, this clonotype turned up a few times. The V and J genes are TRBV6-1 and TRBJ2-5; no definite D call. V was pared by 4 bases and J by 1 base, with 7 bases between. CDR3 length: 13 residues. The V gene's germline CDR1 is MNHNS and CDR2 SASEGT. CDR3 nucleotide sequence: TGTGCCAGCAGTGGTGGCAGCCAAGAGACCCAGTACTTC. Its protein is CASSGGSQETQYF.

The chain uses TRBV6-4 and TRBJ2-7; no clear D. Per the germline V gene, CDR1 is MRHNA and CDR2 is SNTAGT. CDR3 length equals 14 residues. With 0 bases removed from V and 0 bases from J, the gap between germline ends came to 6 bases. As DNA, the CDR3 is TGTGCCAGCAGTGACTCGAACTTCTCCTACGAGCAGTACTTC. Translating it yields CASSDSNFSYEQYF.

CDR3 region: CASSLETGDYEQYF. The CDR3 nucleotides read TGTGCCAGCAGCTTAGAGACAGGGGATTACGAGCAGTACTTC. The chain employs TRBV7-2 and TRBJ2-7, with 8 bases identical to TRBD1. Germline CDR1 is SGHTA and CDR2 is FQGNSA. The ends lost 1 base at V and 4 bases at J; junction bases unmatched: 3. This CDR3 spans 14 amino acids.

The chain is built from TRBV4-1 and TRBJ1-5; D not certain. Germline V gene data show CDR1 as MGHRA and CDR2 as YSYEKL. V was cut by 6 bases and J by 5 bases, with 14 bases left in between. This CDR3 contains 14 residues. The CDR3 region has the DNA TGCGCCAGCAGTCTAGGCTTTTACGATCAGCCCCAGCATTTT. It translates to CASSLGFYDQPQHF.

This clonotype was observed a few times. This chain connects TRBV12-3 or TRBV12-4 to TRBJ2-1; 13 positions agree with TRBD2. The CDR3 has 16 amino acids. Trimming at V came to 4 bases and at J to 4 bases, leaving 4 bases not matched to a gene. Here the CDR3 DNA reads TGTGCCAGCAGTTCCCAGGGACTAGCGGGGTACAATGAGCAGTTCTTC. It is translated as CASSSQGLAGYNEQFF.

J is TRBJ1-5 and V is TRBV5-1; no reliable D call. The CDR3 extends over 13 amino acids. With 4 bases removed from V and 6 bases from J, the gap between germline ends came to 11 bases. Germline values: CDR1 SGHRS, CDR2 YFSETQ. The CDR3 protein is CASSSGVGQPQHF. CDR3 DNA: TGCGCCAGCAGCAGCGGTGTAGGTCAGCCCCAGCATTTT. Filled out from reference TRBV5-1 and TRBJ1-5, the complete variable domain reads KAGVTQTPRYLIKTRGQQVTLSCSPISGHRSVSWYQQTPGQGLQFLFEYFSETQRNKGNFPGRFSGRQFSNSRSEMNVSTLELGDSALYLCASSSGVGQPQHFGDGTRLSIL.

CDR3 in amino acids: CSARDTHEQYF. CDR3 DNA sequence: TGCAGTGCTAGAGATACCCACGAGCAGTACTTC. J is TRBJ2-7 and V is TRBV20-1, with D unresolved. CDR3 length equals 11 residues. From germline, CDR1 is DFQATT and CDR2 SNEGSKA (reference sequence). With 0 bases removed from V and 5 bases from J, the gap between germline ends came to 5 bases.